This paragraph reports one T cell receptor beta chain. This clonotype was detected a few times. Its antigen is currently not known. Base-call qualities are not available, and no considerably larger clone is one nucleotide away. This record belongs to a study of human T cells and chemical hapten exposure (dated by TCRdb to 2020 to 2022). Background for the entire study: Libraries were combined into a pool for sequencing, and differences in TCR yield between samples came mainly from small differences in library volumes within the pool. From each blood RNA sample, both TCR alpha and TCR beta chains were sequenced. The study tracked peripheral blood TCR repertoire changes in vivo during primary and secondary sensitization to the hapten diphenylcyclopropenone (DPC) in alopecia patients.

Taken with the paper, the label for time point translates to: healthy volunteer bleed at 6 weeks. Total RNA was extracted from unfractionated whole blood collected in Tempus Blood RNA tubes. As TCR sequencing controls, five healthy volunteers were used, with blood taken at day 0, 2 weeks and 6 weeks. The CDR3 starts with the cysteine, ends with the phenylalanine, and has 15 residues. Solely the CDR3 DNA is kept, with 45 bases framed from the first base. Trimming removed 5 bases from V and 4 bases from J; the gene matches leave 7 bases unexplained. The germline V gene (reference sequence) gives CDR1 as MNHEY and CDR2 as SMNVEV. The method was RACE. Sequencing instrument: NextSeq 500. During library preparation, unique molecular identifiers were attached to individual cDNA molecules so that TCRs could be counted in a quantitative, reproducible way. The study's processing was this. Samples had a median of approximately 96,000 TCRs, with a range from 23,224 to 690,600. V, J and CDR3 annotation of the TCR reads was performed with the Decombinator software suite. For the PS versus PT1 abundance plots, all samples were subsampled to the same number of TCRs (28,000). TCRs were defined as expanded if absent before sensitization and observed at least eight times at the 2-week time point. In-frame beta chains were kept once TCRdb had trimmed the public reads at Q25 with fastp and called clones with MiXCR. CDR3 protein duplicates are merged, each entry listing the most common genes and DNA. TCRdb's processing, not the study's, gives the V and J calls here. For this sample there are about 79,000 distinct CDR3 sequences; about 8.6% appear just once. More than 1.5% of the sample is held by the ten biggest clonotypes.

The paper's findings and limits, for the study overall: After repeated subsampling, the strength of the expansion versus patch-test correlation and the threshold at which it became significant changed. No change with DPC sensitization was found in the number of TCRs above 1 in 1000 frequency, and no evidence of global repertoire structure alterations was found.

The sequence was collected from a male donor in good health. Some clones in this sample may be carry-over from other donors' samples. The specimen was whole blood. The V and J segments used are TRBV27 and TRBJ1-4, with TRBD1 identical over 7 junction bases. The sequenced DNA: TGTGCCAGCAGTACGTGGAGGGGGCTTAATGAAAAACTGTTTTTT. Its protein reads: CASSTWRGLNEKLFF.